This T cell receptor (beta chain) was captured in a study of sequential checkpoint blockade in melanoma. Study-level information: Randomization was 1:1 between first-line nivolumab→ipilimumab and ipilimumab→nivolumab. DNA from 85 to 95 pretreatment tumor samples underwent TCRβ immunosequencing.

Treatment here: randomized to nivolumab then ipilimumab (arm A) or the reverse (arm B). Assay used: immunoSEQ multiplex PCR; TCRdb lists only in-frame clones, some missing. This table holds 4,000 to 5,000 clones, approximately 21% found once. CDR3 length: 15 residues. Germline CDR1 and CDR2: KGHSH and LQKENI. V was clipped by 3 bases and J by 4 bases, with 12 bases between them. The input for sequencing was tumor tissue (inferred from file names), taken from a patient given nivolumab and ipilimumab in sequence. The chain uses TRBV18 and TRBJ2-2; D may correspond to TRBD1 or TRBD2 (5 bases each). This sequence originates from a human donor with melanoma. The CDR3 loop is CASSPRGALTGELFF. The CDR3 region has the DNA TGTGCCAGCTCACCGCGAGGGGCGCTCACCGGGGAGCTGTTTTTT. The variable domain in full, completed from reference TRBV18 and TRBJ2-2, reads NAGVMQNPRHLVRRRGQEARLRCSPMKGHSHVYWYRQLPEEGLKFMVYLQKENIIDESGMPKERFSAEFPKEGPSILRIQQVVRGDSAAYFCASSPRGALTGELFFGEGSRLTVL.